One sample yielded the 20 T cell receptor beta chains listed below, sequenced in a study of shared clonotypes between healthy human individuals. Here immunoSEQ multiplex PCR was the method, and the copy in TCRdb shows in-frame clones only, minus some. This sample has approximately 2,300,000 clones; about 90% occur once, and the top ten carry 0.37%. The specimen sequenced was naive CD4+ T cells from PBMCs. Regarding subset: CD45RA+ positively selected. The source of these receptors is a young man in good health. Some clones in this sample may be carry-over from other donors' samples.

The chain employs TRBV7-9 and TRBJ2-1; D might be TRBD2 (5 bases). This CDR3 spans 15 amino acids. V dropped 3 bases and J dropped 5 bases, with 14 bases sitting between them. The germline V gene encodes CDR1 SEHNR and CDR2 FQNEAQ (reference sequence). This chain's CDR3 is CASSFGRGVDNEQFF. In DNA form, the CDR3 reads TGTGCCAGCAGCTTTGGACGGGGTGTTGACAATGAGCAGTTCTTC. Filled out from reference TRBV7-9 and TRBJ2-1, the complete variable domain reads DTGVSQNPRHKITKRGQNVTFRCDPISEHNRLYWYRQTLGQGPEFLTYFQNEAQLEKSRLLSDRFSAERPKGSFSTLEIQRTEQGDSAMYLCASSFGRGVDNEQFFGPGTRLTVL.

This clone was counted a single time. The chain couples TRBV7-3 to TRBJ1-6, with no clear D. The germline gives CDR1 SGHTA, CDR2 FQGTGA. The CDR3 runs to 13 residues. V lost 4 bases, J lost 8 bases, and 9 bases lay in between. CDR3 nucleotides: TGTGCCAGCAGCTACATATGGGATTCACCCCTCCACTTT. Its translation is CASSYIWDSPLHF.

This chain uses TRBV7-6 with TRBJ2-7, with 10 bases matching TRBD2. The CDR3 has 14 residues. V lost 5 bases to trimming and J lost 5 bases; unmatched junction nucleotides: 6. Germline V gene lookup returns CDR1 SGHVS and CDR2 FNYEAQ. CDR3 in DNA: TGTGCCAGCAGCCCCAGCGGGAGGGCCCACGAGCAGTACTTC. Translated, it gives CASSPSGRAHEQYF.

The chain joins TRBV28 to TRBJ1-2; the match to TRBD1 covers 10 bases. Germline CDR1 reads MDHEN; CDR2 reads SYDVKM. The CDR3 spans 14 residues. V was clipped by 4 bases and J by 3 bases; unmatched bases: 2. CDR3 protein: CASSSTGGYYGYTF. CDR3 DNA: TGTGCCAGCAGTTCGACAGGGGGCTACTATGGCTACACCTTC.

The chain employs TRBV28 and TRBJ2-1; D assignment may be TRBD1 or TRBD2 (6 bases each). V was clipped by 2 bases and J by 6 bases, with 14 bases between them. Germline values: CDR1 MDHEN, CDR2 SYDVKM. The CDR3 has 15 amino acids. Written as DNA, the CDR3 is TGTGCCAGCAGTTTAGGGGGGCAAGGGCTCAATGAGCAGTTCTTC. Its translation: CASSLGGQGLNEQFF.

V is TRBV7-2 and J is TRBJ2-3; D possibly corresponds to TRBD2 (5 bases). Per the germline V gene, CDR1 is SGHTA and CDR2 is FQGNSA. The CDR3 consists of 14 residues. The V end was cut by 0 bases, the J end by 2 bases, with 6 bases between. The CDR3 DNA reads TGTGCCAGCAGCTTAGCGGGAGTCACAGATACGCAGTATTTT. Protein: CASSLAGVTDTQYF.

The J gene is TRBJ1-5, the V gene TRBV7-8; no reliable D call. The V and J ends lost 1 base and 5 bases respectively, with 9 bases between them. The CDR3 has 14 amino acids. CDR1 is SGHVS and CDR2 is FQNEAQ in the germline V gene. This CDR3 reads CASSLEASYQPQHF. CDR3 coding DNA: TGTGCCAGCAGCTTAGAGGCTTCTTATCAGCCCCAGCATTTT.

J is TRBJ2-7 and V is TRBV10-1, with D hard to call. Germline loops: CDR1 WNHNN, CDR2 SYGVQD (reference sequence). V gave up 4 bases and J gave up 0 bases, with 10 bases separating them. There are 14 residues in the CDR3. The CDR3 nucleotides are TGCGCCAGCAGTGCCTACACAAACTCCTACGAGCAGTACTTC. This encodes CASSAYTNSYEQYF.

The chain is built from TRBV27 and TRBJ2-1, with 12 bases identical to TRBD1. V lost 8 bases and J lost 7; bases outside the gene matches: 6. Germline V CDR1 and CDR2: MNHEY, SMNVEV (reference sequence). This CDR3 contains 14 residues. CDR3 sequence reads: CASGRDRGLNEQFF. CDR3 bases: TGTGCCAGCGGGCGGGACAGGGGGCTGAATGAGCAGTTCTTC.

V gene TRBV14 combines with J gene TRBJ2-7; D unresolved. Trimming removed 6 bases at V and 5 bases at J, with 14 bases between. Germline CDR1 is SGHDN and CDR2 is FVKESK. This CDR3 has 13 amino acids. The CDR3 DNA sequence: TGTGCCAGCAGGCCAAGGTCCTTCCACGAGCAGTACTTC. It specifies CASRPRSFHEQYF.

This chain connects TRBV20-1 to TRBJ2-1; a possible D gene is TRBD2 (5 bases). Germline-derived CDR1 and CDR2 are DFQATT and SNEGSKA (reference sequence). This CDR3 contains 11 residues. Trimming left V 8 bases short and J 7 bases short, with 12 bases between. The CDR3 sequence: CSPRRTNEQFF. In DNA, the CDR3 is TGCAGTCCGCGCCGGACTAATGAGCAGTTCTTC.

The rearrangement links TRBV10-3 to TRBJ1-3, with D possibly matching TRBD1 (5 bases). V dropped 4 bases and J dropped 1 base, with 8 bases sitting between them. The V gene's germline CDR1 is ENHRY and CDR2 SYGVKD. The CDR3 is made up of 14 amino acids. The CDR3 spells CAISVEGSGNTIYF. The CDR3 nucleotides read TGTGCCATCAGTGTGGAGGGGTCTGGAAACACCATATATTTT.

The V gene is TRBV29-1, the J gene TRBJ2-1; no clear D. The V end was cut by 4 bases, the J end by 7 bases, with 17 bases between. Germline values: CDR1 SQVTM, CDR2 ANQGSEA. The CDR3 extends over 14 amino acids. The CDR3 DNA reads TGCAGCGTTGTGTCCTATGTCCGGATAAATGAGCAGTTCTTC. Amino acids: CSVVSYVRINEQFF.

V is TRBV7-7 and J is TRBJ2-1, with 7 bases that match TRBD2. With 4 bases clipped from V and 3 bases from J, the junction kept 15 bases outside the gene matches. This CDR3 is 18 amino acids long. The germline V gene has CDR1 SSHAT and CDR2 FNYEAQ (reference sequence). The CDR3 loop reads CASSSGLRRGSGYNEQFF. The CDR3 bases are TGTGCCAGCAGCTCGGGACTCCGGCGGGGGTCGGGCTACAATGAGCAGTTCTTC.

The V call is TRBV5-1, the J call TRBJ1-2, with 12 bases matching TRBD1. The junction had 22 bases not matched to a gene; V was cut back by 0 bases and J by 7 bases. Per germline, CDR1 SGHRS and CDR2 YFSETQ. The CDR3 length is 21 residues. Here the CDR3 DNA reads TGCGCCAGCAGCTTGGATCCTACCCAACGTCGGGACAGGGGGCGTAAGGGTGGCTACACCTTC. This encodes CASSLDPTQRRDRGRKGGYTF.

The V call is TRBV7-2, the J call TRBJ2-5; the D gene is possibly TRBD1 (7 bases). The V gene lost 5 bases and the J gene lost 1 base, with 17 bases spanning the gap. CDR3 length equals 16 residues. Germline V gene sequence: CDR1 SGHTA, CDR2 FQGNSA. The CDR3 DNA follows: TGTGCCAGCAGCCCCACCCGCGGGACAGCCCAAGAGACCCAGTACTTC. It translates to CASSPTRGTAQETQYF.

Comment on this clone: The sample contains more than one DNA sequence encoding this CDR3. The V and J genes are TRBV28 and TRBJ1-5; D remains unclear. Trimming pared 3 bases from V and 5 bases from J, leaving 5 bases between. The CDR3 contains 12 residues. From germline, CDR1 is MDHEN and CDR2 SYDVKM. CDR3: CASSLGYQPQHF. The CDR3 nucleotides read TGTGCCAGCAGTTTGGGGTATCAGCCCCAGCATTTT.

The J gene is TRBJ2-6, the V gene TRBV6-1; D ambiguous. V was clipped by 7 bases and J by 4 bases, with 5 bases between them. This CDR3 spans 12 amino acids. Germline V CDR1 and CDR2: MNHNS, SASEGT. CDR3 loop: CASTAGANVLTF. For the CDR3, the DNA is TGTGCCAGCACGGCCGGGGCCAACGTCCTGACTTTC.

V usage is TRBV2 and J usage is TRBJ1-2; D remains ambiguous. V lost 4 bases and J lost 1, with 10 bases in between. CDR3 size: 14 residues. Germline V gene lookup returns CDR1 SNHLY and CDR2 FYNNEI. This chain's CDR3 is CASSGQHNNYGYTF. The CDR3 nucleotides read TGTGCCAGCAGTGGGCAGCATAATAACTATGGCTACACCTTC.

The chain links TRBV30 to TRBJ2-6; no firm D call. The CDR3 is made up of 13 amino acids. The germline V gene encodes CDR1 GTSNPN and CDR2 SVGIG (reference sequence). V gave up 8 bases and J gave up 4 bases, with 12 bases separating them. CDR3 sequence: CAGTSLGANVLTF. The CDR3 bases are TGTGCCGGAACCTCCCTAGGGGCCAACGTCCTGACTTTC.